This TCR beta chain was retrieved from a study of blood T cell repertoires in COVID-19. Per germline, CDR1 LGHDT and CDR2 YNNKEL (reference sequence). The CDR3 has 18 amino acids. The V and J ends lost 3 bases and 5 bases, in that order; junction bases with no gene match: 16. The assay was immunoSEQ multiplex PCR, and TCRdb's table has in-frame clones only and misses some. The table has 250,000 to 300,000 clones, 89% seen once. The clonotype was recovered from an older woman with acute or convalescent COVID-19. The chain has TRBV3-1 (or the pseudogene TRBV3-2) and TRBJ2-7; TRBD1 matches 10 bases. The sample consisted of peripheral blood. CDR3 region: CASSHPRGRQGARDEQYF. The DNA for the CDR3 is TGTGCCAGCAGCCACCCAAGGGGGCGACAGGGGGCGCGAGACGAGCAGTACTTC.